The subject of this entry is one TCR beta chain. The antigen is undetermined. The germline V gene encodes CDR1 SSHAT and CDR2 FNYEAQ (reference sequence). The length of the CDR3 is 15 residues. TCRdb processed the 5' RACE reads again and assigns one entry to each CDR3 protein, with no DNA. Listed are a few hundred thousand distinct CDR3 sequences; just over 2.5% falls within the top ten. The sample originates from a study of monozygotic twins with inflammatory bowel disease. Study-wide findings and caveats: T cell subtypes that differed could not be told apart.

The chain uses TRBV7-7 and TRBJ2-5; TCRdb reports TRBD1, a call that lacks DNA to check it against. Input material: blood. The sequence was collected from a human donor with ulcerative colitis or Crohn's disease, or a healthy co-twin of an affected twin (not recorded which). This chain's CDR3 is CASSSTGVDGETQYF.